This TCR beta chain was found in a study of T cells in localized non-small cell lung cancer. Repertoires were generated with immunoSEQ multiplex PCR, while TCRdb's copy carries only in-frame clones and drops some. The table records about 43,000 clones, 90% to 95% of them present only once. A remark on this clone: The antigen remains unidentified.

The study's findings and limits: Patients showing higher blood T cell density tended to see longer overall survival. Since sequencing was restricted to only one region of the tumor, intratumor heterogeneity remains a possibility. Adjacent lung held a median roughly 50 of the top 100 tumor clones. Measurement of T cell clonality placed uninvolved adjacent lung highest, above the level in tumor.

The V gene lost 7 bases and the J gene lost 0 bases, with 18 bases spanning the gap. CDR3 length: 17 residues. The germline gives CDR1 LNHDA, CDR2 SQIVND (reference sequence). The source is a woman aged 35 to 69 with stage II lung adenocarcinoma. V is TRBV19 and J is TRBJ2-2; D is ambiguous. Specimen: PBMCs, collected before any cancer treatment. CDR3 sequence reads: CASTGSLIAANTGELFF. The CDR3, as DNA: TGTGCCAGTACGGGCTCACTTATTGCGGCGAACACCGGGGAGCTGTTTTTT.